In this sample, the clone carrying this T cell receptor (beta chain) turned up many times. Its antigen is unidentified. Preparation of the TCRbeta library was carried out with unique molecular identifiers. TCRdb called the PCR reads again in MiXCR, with one record for every CDR3 protein. This sample carries 6,600 or so distinct CDR3 sequences, more than 5% of them seen once, and the ten largest clones take around 23%. The sample comes from a study of T-cell reconstitution after alpha-beta-depleted transplantation in children. The CDR3 has 14 residues. Trimming took off 1 base at V and 3 bases at J, with 9 bases between the two ends. Germline V CDR1 and CDR2: KGHSH, LQKENI. General study findings and limits: Surviving thymic progenitors and recipient T cells were the source of high TCRbeta diversity at day 60 in some patients. T-cell counts and diversity at one year post-transplant came mainly from newly produced T cells.

Sequenced material: PBMCs, mostly from graft donor cells, taken 180 days after TCRalphabeta/CD19-depleted stem cell transplant. The chain joins TRBV18 to TRBJ1-1; D is uncertain. This receptor was identified in a child younger than two who had a stem cell transplant for acute myeloid leukemia, so the T cells may come from the graft donor. CDR3 protein: CASSPLLKDTEAFF. DNA for the CDR3: TGTGCCAGCTCACCACTACTAAAGGACACTGAAGCTTTCTTT.